A single sample gave rise to the 13 T cell receptor beta chains below, sequenced in a study of T cell repertoires in cytomegalovirus infection. TCRdb redid the calling of the reads with MiXCR, one entry per CDR3 protein. The top ten hold around 29% of the sample, which has 90,000 to 130,000 distinct CDR3 sequences, about a tenth seen once. The antigens these receptors bind are not known. The sample comprised PBMCs, sequenced either directly or after in vitro stimulation (not recorded which). These receptors came from a human donor in good health (CMV status not recorded). Some clones in this sample may be carry-over from other donors' samples.

Many counts were recorded for this clonotype. J is TRBJ2-5 and V is TRBV11-2; 8 bases are a match to TRBD1. V was pared by 5 bases and J by 5 bases, with 4 bases of the junction left unmatched. CDR1 and CDR2 from the germline V gene are SGHAT and FQNNGV. The length of the CDR3 is 13 residues. The CDR3: CASSPRQGETQYF. CDR3 sequence (DNA): TGTGCCAGCAGCCCGCGACAGGGGGAGACCCAGTACTTC.

Worth noting for this clonotype: A read error may be the cause here, since a much bigger clone is one base away. The chain employs TRBV5-1 and TRBJ1-5, with 7 positions matching TRBD1. V was clipped by 4 bases and J by 2 bases; unmatched bases: 6. Germline assignment: CDR1 SGHRS and CDR2 YFSETQ. The CDR3 is 15 residues long. CDR3 DNA sequence: TGCGCCAGCAGCGTGGGAGACAGGGGCAATCAGCCCCAGCATTTT. As protein: CASSVGDRGNQPQHF.

The J gene is TRBJ1-5, the V gene TRBV20-1; 8 bases fit TRBD1. The germline V gene encodes CDR1 DFQATT and CDR2 SNEGSKA (reference sequence). CDR3 length: 14 amino acids. J lost 4 bases, V lost 4 bases, and 6 bases had no gene match. The CDR3 DNA reads as TGCAGTGCTATATCAACAGGGGGAAATCAGCCCCAGCATTTT. The encoded protein is CSAISTGGNQPQHF.

This clonotype was counted at least ten times. V and J are TRBV7-2 and TRBJ1-6; D is unclear. Trimming removed 1 base at V and 9 bases at J, with 10 bases between. Germline V gives CDR1 SGHTA, CDR2 FQGNSA. This CDR3 has 14 amino acids. The CDR3 DNA sequence: TGTGCCAGCAGCTTAGTGTCGTGGGCTTCACCCCTCCACTTT. This encodes CASSLVSWASPLHF.

Many counts were recorded for this clonotype. The gene calls are TRBV7-7 and TRBJ2-1, with D tentatively TRBD1 or TRBD2 (5 bases each). V was shortened by 5 bases and J by 7 bases, with 18 bases between the two germline ends. There are 15 residues in the CDR3. The germline CDR1 and CDR2 sequences are SSHAT and FNYEAQ (reference sequence). The CDR3 nucleotides are TGTGCCAGCAGCCCGAATTTCGGGACCCAAAATGAGCAGTTCTTC. Residues: CASSPNFGTQNEQFF.

The chain has TRBV20-1 and TRBJ2-5; 10 nucleotides align to TRBD2. The CDR3 is 15 amino acids. Germline V gene data show CDR1 as DFQATT and CDR2 as SNEGSKA (reference sequence). Trimming cost V 5 bases and J 5 bases; bases outside gene matches: 11. CDR3 nucleotides: TGCAGTGCTGAAAATCCTAGCGGGAGTGGGGAGACCCAGTACTTC. It specifies CSAENPSGSGETQYF.

This clonotype appeared many times. The chain links TRBV12-3 or TRBV12-4 to TRBJ1-2; D remains unclear. The CDR3 is 10 amino acids. The V and J ends lost 3 bases and 7 bases respectively, with 3 bases between them. In nucleotides, the CDR3 is TGTGCCAGCAGTTTTCGTGGCTACACCTTC. This translates into CASSFRGYTF.

This clonotype was recorded many times. The chain joins TRBV11-2 to TRBJ2-3; 9 nucleotides agree with TRBD2. Germline V CDR1 and CDR2: SGHAT, FQNNGV. Trimming at V came to 2 bases and at J to 3 bases, leaving 15 bases not matched to a gene. The CDR3 has 19 amino acids. The CDR3 region is CASSLSPRATSGLTDTQYF. In DNA form, the CDR3 reads TGTGCCAGCAGCTTATCGCCCCGCGCCACTAGCGGGTTAACAGATACGCAGTATTTT.

With respect to this clonotype: A much larger clone lies one base from this, so it may be a read error. The chain uses TRBV11-3 and TRBJ2-2; D perhaps matches TRBD1 (5 bases). In germline, CDR1 is SGHNT, CDR2 YENEEA. V lost 9 bases and J 7 bases, leaving 21 bases between the germline ends. This CDR3 is 15 amino acids long. The CDR3 coding sequence is TGTGCCAGTAGACCGTACGGCGGACACAACGGGGAGCTGTTTTTT. Residues: CASRPYGGHNGELFF.

This clonotype has a handful of counts. The J gene is TRBJ1-2, the V gene TRBV27, with D tentatively TRBD1 (5 bases). The CDR3 length is 13 residues. Trimming left V 2 bases short and J 7 bases short, with 11 bases between. Per germline, CDR1 MNHEY and CDR2 SMNVEV (reference sequence). CDR3 sequence: CASSLVQEGGYTF. For the CDR3, the DNA is TGTGCCAGCAGTTTAGTACAGGAGGGTGGCTACACCTTC.

This clonotype was detected many times. The chain combines TRBV5-6 with TRBJ2-3; tentative D call: TRBD2 (6 bases). V was shortened by 5 bases and J by 0 bases, with 19 bases between the two germline ends. Germline assignment: CDR1 SGHDT and CDR2 YYEEEE. The CDR3 extends over 17 amino acids. The CDR3 spells CASRKRVLESSTDTQYF. Here the CDR3 DNA reads TGTGCCAGCAGGAAGCGGGTCTTGGAGTCTAGCACAGATACGCAGTATTTT.

This CDR3 reads CASSHSGSVDTQYF. The DNA for the CDR3 is TGTGCCAGCAGCCATTCTGGGAGTGTAGATACGCAGTATTTT. This chain joins TRBV13 and TRBJ2-3; perhaps TRBD2 as D (5 bases). The CDR3 is 14 residues long. Per germline, CDR1 PRHDT and CDR2 FYEKMQ (reference sequence). The ends were cut back, 5 bases at V and 5 bases at J, with 14 bases in the middle. Together with reference TRBV13 and TRBJ2-3, the CDR3 gives the full variable domain: AAGVIQSPRHLIKEKRETATLKCYPIPRHDTVYWYQQGPGQDPQFLISFYEKMQSDKGSIPDRFSAQQFSDYHSELNMSSLELGDSALYFCASSHSGSVDTQYFGPGTRLTVL.

This clonotype was seen a handful of times. This chain links TRBV7-6 with TRBJ2-1; D is unclear. CDR3 length: 14 residues. Germline CDR1 SGHVS, CDR2 FNYEAQ. The V end lost 1 base, the J end lost 7 bases, and 11 bases lay between the germline ends. CDR3 in amino acids: CASSLVPYTNEQFF. The CDR3, as DNA: TGTGCCAGCAGCTTAGTGCCCTACACTAATGAGCAGTTCTTC.